Included here is one TCR beta chain sequence, with context. No antigen is known for it. Sequenced by immunoSEQ multiplex PCR; TCRdb stores in-frame clones only, minus some. The sample shows about 1.1 million clones, 70% to 80% of them seen only once. The source of the sample is a study of shared clonotypes between healthy human individuals. Study observations and caveats: On the whole, naive subsets had larger estimated richness than memory subsets had.

The CDR3 covers 17 residues. V shed 2 bases, J shed 7 bases, and the junction held 13 bases outside the gene matches. CDR1 and CDR2 from the germline V gene are MDHEN and SYDVKM. This clonotype was sampled from a man aged 18 to 29 in good health. Some clones in this sample may be carry-over from other donors' samples. The sample comprised memory CD4+ T cells from PBMCs. Subset of the sample: CD45RA-negative fraction. V gene TRBV28 combines with J gene TRBJ1-5; 8 bases are a match to TRBD1. The DNA for the CDR3 is TGTGCCAGCAGTTTAATCGCTACCCGGGACAGGAGGCAGCCCCAGCATTTT. Translating it yields CASSLIATRDRRQPQHF.